This TCR beta chain comes out of a study of blood T cell repertoires in COVID-19. About the research overall: Researchers got acute and convalescent COVID-19 samples from the United States, Italy and Spain. T cells, B-cell-depleted T cells, or PBMCs supplied cDNA or gDNA.

V was trimmed by 11 bases and J by 2 bases, leaving 14 bases between them. There are 13 residues in the CDR3. Original methodology: Quantification of nucleated cells was approximated via reference gene primer amplification. Clones were sequenced by immunoSEQ multiplex PCR, and TCRdb holds only the in-frame ones, with some missing. V and J calls and clone size are those listed in that table; D and trimming were worked out from the DNA. In the table there are approximately 90,000 clones, less than 85% of which are singletons. This clonotype was obtained from a man older than 75 with acute or convalescent COVID-19. Sequencing used peripheral blood. V and J are TRBV23-1 and TRBJ2-3, with a weak D call TRBD1 (6 bases). TRBV23-1 is an open reading frame, and its role is uncertain. In DNA form, the CDR3 reads TGCGCCGTGACAGGATGGAACACAGATACGCAGTATTTT. Translation: CAVTGWNTDTQYF.